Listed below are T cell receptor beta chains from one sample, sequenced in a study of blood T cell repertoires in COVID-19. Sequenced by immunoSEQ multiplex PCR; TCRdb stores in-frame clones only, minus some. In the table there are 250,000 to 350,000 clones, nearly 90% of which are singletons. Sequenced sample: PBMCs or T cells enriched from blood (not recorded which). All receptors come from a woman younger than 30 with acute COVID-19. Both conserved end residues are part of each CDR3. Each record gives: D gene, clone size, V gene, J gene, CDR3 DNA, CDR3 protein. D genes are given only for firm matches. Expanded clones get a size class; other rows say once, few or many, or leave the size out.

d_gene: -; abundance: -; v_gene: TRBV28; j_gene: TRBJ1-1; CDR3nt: TGTGCCAGCAGTTTCAGGGGAAGGAACACTGAAGCTTTCTTT; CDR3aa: CASSFRGRNTEAFF
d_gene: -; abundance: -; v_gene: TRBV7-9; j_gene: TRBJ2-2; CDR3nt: TGTGCCAGCAGCTTAGGGTCGCAGGGGAACACCGGGGAGCTGTTTTTT; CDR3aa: CASSLGSQGNTGELFF
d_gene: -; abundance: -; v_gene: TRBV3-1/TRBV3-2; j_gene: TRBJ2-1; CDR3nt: TGTGCCAGCAGCTTATGGCCAGGAGGGCTTAATGAGCAGTTCTTC; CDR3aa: CASSLWPGGLNEQFF
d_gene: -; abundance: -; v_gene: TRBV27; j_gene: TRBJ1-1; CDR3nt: TGTGCCAGCAGTTTAATCGGATCGGGTTTGAACACTGAAGCTTTCTTT; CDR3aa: CASSLIGSGLNTEAFF
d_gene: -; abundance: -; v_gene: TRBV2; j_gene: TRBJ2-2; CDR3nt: TGTGCCAGCAGTGAAGCGGAACCTCTTTTGAGCGTGGGCACCGGGGAGCTGTTTTTT; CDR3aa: CASSEAEPLLSVGTGELFF
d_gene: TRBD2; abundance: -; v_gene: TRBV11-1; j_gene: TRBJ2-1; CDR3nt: TGTGCCAGCAGCCCGCTAGCGGGAGGGCAGATAGATGAGCAGTTCTTC; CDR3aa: CASSPLAGGQIDEQFF
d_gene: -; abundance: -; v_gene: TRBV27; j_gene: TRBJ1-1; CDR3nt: TGTGCCAGCAGTTTATCAGGGGGCACTGAAGCTTTCTTT; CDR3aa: CASSLSGGTEAFF
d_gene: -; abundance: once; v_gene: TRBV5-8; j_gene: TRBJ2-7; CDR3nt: TGTGCCAGCAGCTTGTGGGGAGGGGGCTCCTACGAGCAGTACTTC; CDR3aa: CASSLWGGGSYEQYF
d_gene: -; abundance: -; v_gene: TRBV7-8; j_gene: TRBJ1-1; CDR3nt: TGTGCCAGCAGCGCGGACAGGAACACTGAAGCTTTCTTT; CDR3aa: CASSADRNTEAFF
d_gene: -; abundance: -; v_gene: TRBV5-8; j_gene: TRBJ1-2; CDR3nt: -; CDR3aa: CASSLRFFGQGNYGYTF
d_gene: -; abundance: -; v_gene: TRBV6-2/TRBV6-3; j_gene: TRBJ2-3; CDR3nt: TGTGCCAGCAGTTCTCTCCCCTATAGCACAGATACGCAGTATTTT; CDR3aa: CASSSLPYSTDTQYF
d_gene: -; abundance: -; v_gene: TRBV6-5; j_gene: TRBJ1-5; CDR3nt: TGTGCCAGCAACGCGAATCAGCCCCAGCATTTT; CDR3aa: CASNANQPQHF
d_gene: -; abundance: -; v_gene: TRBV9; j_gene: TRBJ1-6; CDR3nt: TGTGCCAGCAGCAGGGAGGGGAATTCACCCCTCCACTTT; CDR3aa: CASSREGNSPLHF
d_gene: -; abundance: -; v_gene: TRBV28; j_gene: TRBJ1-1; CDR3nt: TGTGCCAGCAGTTTGGGCCAATATGTCGGGAACACTGAAGCTTTCTTT; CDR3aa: CASSLGQYVGNTEAFF
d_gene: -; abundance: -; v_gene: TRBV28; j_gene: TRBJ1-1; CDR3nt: TGTGCCAGCAGTTTTTCGACCGGGGTAGGAGGGTTCTTT; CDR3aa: CASSFSTGVGGFF
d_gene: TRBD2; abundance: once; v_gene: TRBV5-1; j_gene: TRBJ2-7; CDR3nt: TGCGCCAGCAGCCTGGGACTAGCGCGGGACTGGGAGCAGTACTTC; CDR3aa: CASSLGLARDWEQYF
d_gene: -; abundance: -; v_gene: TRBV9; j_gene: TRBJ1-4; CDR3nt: TGTGCCCAAACTGCAGGTCCAACTAATGAAAAACTGTTTTTT; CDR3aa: CAQTAGPTNEKLFF
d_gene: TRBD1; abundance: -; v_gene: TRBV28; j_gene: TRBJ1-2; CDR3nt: TGTGCCAGCAATCGGGACAGTTTCGACGGCTACACCTTC; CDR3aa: CASNRDSFDGYTF
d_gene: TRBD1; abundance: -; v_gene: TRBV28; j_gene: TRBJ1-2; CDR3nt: TGTGCCAGCAGAGGACAGGGGATGAACTATGGCTACACCTTC; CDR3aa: CASRGQGMNYGYTF
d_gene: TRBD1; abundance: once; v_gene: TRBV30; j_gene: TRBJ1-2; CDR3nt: TGTGCCTGGGGGAGGAGGGACAGGCGCCATGGCTACACCTTC; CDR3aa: CAWGRRDRRHGYTF
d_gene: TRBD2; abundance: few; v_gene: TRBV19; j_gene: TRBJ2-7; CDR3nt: TGTGCCAGTAGTATCGGCCTAGCGGTCTACGAGCAGTACTTC; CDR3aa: CASSIGLAVYEQYF
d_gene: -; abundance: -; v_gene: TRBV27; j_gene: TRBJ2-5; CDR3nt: TGTGCCAGCAGCTTTGTGGGACGGGAGGAGACCCAGTACTTC; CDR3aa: CASSFVGREETQYF
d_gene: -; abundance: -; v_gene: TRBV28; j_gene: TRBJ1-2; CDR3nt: TGTGCCAGCAGTCTTGGAGGCGGCTACACCTTC; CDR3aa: CASSLGGGYTF
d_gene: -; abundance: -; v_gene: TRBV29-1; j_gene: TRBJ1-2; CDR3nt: TGCAGCGTCAGACAGCAGGGGTATGGCTACACCTTC; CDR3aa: CSVRQQGYGYTF
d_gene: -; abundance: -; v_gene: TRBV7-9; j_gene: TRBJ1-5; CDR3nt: TGTGCCAGCAGCTTAGCCGACAGGCCAAATCAGCCCCAGCATTTT; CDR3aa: CASSLADRPNQPQHF
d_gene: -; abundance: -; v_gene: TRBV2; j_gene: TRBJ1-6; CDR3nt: TGTGCCAGCAGTCCCACAGATTACGCTAATTCACCCCTCCACTTT; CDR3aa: CASSPTDYANSPLHF
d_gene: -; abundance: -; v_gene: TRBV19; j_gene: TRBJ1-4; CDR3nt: TGTGCCAGTGTCGCCGGCTCAGGTCTCGTTGAAAAACTGTTTTTT; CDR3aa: CASVAGSGLVEKLFF
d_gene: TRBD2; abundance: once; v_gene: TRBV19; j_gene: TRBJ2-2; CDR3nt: TGTGCCACTATTAGCGGGAGGGCCTTCACCGGGGAGCTGTTTTTT; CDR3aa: CATISGRAFTGELFF
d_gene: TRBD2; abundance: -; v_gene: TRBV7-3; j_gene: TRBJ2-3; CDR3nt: TGTGCCAGCAGCTTACTAGCGGGAGCCACAGATACGCAGTATTTT; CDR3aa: CASSLLAGATDTQYF
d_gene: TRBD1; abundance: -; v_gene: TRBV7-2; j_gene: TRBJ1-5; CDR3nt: TGTGCCAGCAGCCCGGACAGGGGGTGGAATCAGCCCCAGCATTTT; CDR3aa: CASSPDRGWNQPQHF
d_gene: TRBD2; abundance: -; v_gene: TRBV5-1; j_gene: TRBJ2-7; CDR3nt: TGCGCCAGCAGCCGAACAAGCGGGGCGAGCTCCTACGAGCAGTACTTC; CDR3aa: CASSRTSGASSYEQYF
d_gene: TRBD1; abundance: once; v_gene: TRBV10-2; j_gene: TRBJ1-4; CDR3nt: TGCGCCAGCAGCACGGGACAGGATGAAAAACTGTTTTTT; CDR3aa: CASSTGQDEKLFF
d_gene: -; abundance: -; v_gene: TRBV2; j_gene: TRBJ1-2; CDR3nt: TGTGCCAGCAGTGAGGGGAGGGCCCTAGCTAACTATGGCTACACCTTC; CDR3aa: CASSEGRALANYGYTF
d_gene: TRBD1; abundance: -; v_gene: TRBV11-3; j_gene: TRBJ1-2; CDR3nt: TGTGCCAGCAGCTCGGCCCGAGACAGGGGAGGCTACACCTTC; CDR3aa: CASSSARDRGGYTF
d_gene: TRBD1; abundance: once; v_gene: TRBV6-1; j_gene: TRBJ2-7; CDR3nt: TGTGCCAGCAGTGAAGGCTGGGACAGAGCTTACGAGCAGTACTTC; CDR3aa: CASSEGWDRAYEQYF
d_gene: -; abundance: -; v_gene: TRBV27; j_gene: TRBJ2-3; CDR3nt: TGTGCCAGCAGGCCTATCTTCAGGAAGACAGATACGCAGTATTTT; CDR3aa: CASRPIFRKTDTQYF